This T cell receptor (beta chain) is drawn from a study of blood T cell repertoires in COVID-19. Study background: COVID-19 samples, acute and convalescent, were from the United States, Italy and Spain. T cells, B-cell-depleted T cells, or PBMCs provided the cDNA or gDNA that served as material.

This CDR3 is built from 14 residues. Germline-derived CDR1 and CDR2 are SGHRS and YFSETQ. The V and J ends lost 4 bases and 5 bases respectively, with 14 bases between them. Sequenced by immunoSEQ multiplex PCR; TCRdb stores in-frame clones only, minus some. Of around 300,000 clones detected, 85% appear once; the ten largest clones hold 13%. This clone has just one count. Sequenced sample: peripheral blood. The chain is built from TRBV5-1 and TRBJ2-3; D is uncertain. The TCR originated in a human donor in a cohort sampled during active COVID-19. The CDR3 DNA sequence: TGCGCCAGCAGCCCTGACAAGATAGTAGATACGCAGTATTTT. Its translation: CASSPDKIVDTQYF.